The 24 T cell receptor beta chains given below trace back to one sample, sequenced in a study of T cell responses to AZD1222 COVID-19 vaccine. TCRdb keeps only in-frame clones here, not all; method: immunoSEQ multiplex PCR. The data contain approximately 200,000 clones, roughly nine tenths of them singletons. Sequenced here: peripheral blood, sampled 28 days after the second AZD1222 dose. The origin of the receptors is an adult who received the AZD1222 COVID-19 vaccine.

The rearrangement uses TRBV5-1 and TRBJ2-7; 11 bases are a match to TRBD2. Germline lookup yields CDR1 SGHRS and CDR2 YFSETQ. The CDR3 contains 15 residues. The junction had 7 bases not matched to a gene; V was cut back by 2 bases and J by 6 bases. CDR3 nucleotide sequence: TGCGCCAGCAGCTTTCTAGCGGGAGGCCGTGGCGAGCAGTACTTC. Its protein product is CASSFLAGGRGEQYF.

The genes are TRBV6-5 and TRBJ2-3; D is uncertain. The germline gives CDR1 MNHEY, CDR2 SVGAGI. V gave up 6 bases and J gave up 1 base, with 11 bases separating them. This CDR3 region has 14 residues. The CDR3 here is CASRRPGGTDTQYF. The CDR3 DNA reads as TGTGCCAGCAGGAGGCCTGGGGGCACAGATACGCAGTATTTT.

This CDR3 is CASSSSKEVSPLHF. The CDR3 nucleotides are TGTGCCAGCAGCTCGTCAAAAGAGGTCTCACCCCTCCACTTT. This chain joins TRBV5-4 and TRBJ1-6; D is ambiguous. The length of the CDR3 is 14 residues. V shed 3 bases and J shed 10 bases, with 14 bases lying between them. Per the germline V gene, CDR1 is SGHNT and CDR2 is YYREEE (reference sequence).

This chain uses TRBV11-3 with TRBJ2-2, with D maybe TRBD2 (5 bases). CDR3 length: 15 amino acids. V lost 0 bases, J lost 4 bases, and 9 bases lay in between. The germline V gene encodes CDR1 SGHNT and CDR2 YENEEA. This chain's CDR3 is CASSLDGSSTGELFF. The CDR3 DNA sequence: TGTGCCAGCAGCTTAGATGGGAGTTCCACCGGGGAGCTGTTTTTT.

The CDR3 coding sequence is TGTGCCAGCAGCTTAGATGGTTCAGGGGAGACGCGTCAGCCCCAGCATTTT. This translates into CASSLDGSGETRQPQHF. The chain couples TRBV11-2 to TRBJ1-5; maybe TRBD1 (6 bases). The CDR3 is 17 amino acids. Germline V gene data show CDR1 as SGHAT and CDR2 as FQNNGV. Trimming cost V 0 bases and J 6 bases, with 18 bases left between them.

The rearrangement links TRBV28 to TRBJ1-2; 9 bases are a match to TRBD1. The CDR3 is 16 residues long. Germline loops: CDR1 MDHEN, CDR2 SYDVKM. J was trimmed by 9 bases and V by 5 bases; bases with no gene match: 16. CDR3 coding DNA: TGTGCCAGCAGTCCCTCCCCTCCTCCGGACAGGGGAAGCTACACCTTC. Translation gives CASSPSPPPDRGSYTF.

The rearrangement joins TRBV2 to TRBJ2-7; TRBD1 matches at 10 bases. Germline V CDR1 and CDR2: SNHLY, FYNNEI. The CDR3 runs to 14 residues. V trimming: 7 bases; J trimming: 1 base; junction bases outside the gene matches: 4. The CDR3 is CASTWDRGSYEQYF. The CDR3 coding sequence is TGTGCCAGCACCTGGGACAGGGGATCCTACGAGCAGTACTTC.

In nucleotides, the CDR3 is TGTGCCAGCAGCCCGACGACTCGCCCCGGTGAGCAGTTCTTC. Residues: CASSPTTRPGEQFF. The chain is built from TRBV9 and TRBJ2-1; D remains ambiguous. The CDR3 runs to 14 residues. Germline-derived CDR1 and CDR2 are SGDLS and YYNGEE. Trimming took off 4 bases at V and 9 bases at J, with 17 bases between the two ends.

The chain has TRBV28 and TRBJ1-2; D gene uncertain. This CDR3 has 12 residues. V was trimmed by 3 bases and J by 8 bases, leaving 10 bases between them. Looked up from germline, CDR1 is MDHEN and CDR2 is SYDVKM. CDR3 in DNA: TGTGCCAGCAGTTTTAGAGGGCGAGGCTACACCTTC. This sequence encodes CASSFRGRGYTF.

The chain links TRBV10-3 to TRBJ1-1; no firm D call. The V gene lost 10 bases and the J gene lost 1 base, with 13 bases spanning the gap. CDR1 and CDR2 from the germline V gene are ENHRY and SYGVKD. This CDR3 contains 13 residues. CDR3 nucleotides: TGTGCCACCCTGATCCCCGAGAACACTGAAGCTTTCTTT. Translating gives CATLIPENTEAFF.

This chain uses TRBV2 with TRBJ2-2, with 7 bases fitting TRBD2. V was clipped by 4 bases and J by 7 bases; unmatched bases: 9. The CDR3 covers 15 residues. Germline values: CDR1 SNHLY, CDR2 FYNNEI. CDR3 bases: TGTGCCAGCAGTGTCGACGCGGGAGTGGTCGGGGAGCTGTTTTTT. It translates to CASSVDAGVVGELFF.

The V and J genes are TRBV5-1 and TRBJ2-1; TRBD2 matches 11 bases. The CDR3 is 18 amino acids. Looked up from germline, CDR1 is SGHRS and CDR2 is YFSETQ. With 0 bases clipped from V and 5 bases from J, the junction kept 10 bases outside the gene matches. CDR3 bases: TGCGCCAGCAGCTTGGGTGGGACTAGCGGAACTGGGGACAATGAGCAGTTCTTC. Translating it yields CASSLGGTSGTGDNEQFF.

The chain has TRBV10-2 and TRBJ2-1, with 7 bases fitting TRBD2. V shed 8 bases, J shed 5 bases, and the junction held 3 bases outside the gene matches. This CDR3 contains 12 residues. Per the germline V gene, CDR1 is WSHSY and CDR2 is SAAADI. The CDR3 DNA reads TGCGCCAGCCGACTAGCCGACAATGAGCAGTTCTTC. Amino acid sequence: CASRLADNEQFF.

The chain has TRBV9 and TRBJ2-6, with TRBD1 identical over 7 bases. The CDR3 runs to 18 residues. Germline CDR1 is SGDLS and CDR2 is YYNGEE. V lost 2 bases to trimming and J lost 0 bases; unmatched junction nucleotides: 8. CDR3 bases: TGTGCCAGCAGCGTGGCGACAGGGACCTTCTCTGGGGCCAACGTCCTGACTTTC. Encoded protein: CASSVATGTFSGANVLTF. Supplemented by reference TRBV9 and TRBJ2-6, the full variable domain reads DSGVTQTPKHLITATGQRVTLRCSPRSGDLSVYWYQQSLDQGLQFLIQYYNGEERAKGNILERFSAQQFPDLHSELNLSSLELGDSALYFCASSVATGTFSGANVLTFGAGSRLTVL.

The CDR3 DNA sequence: TGTGCCAGTAGTATAGGGACGAGATTTCAGTACACCATATATTTT. Residues: CASSIGTRFQYTIYF. The chain is built from TRBV19 and TRBJ1-3; D gene uncertain. V lost 1 base to trimming and J lost 8 bases, with 15 bases between them. The germline V gene has CDR1 LNHDA and CDR2 SQIVND (reference sequence). This CDR3 has 15 amino acids.

The chain combines TRBV5-1 with TRBJ1-4; possible D gene TRBD1, 6 bases. CDR1 and CDR2 (germline): SGHRS, YFSETQ. The V and J ends lost 2 bases and 4 bases respectively, with 9 bases between them. This CDR3 spans 14 amino acids. The chain's CDR3 is CASSLTGNNEKLFF. DNA of the CDR3: TGCGCCAGCAGCTTAACAGGGAATAATGAAAAACTGTTTTTT.

The V and J genes are TRBV6-6 and TRBJ1-3; 8 positions agree with TRBD1. The trim removed 11 bases at V and 3 bases at J, leaving 6 bases unmatched. Germline CDR1 and CDR2: MNHNY and SVGAGI (reference sequence). There are 13 residues in the CDR3. In DNA, the CDR3 is TGTGCCGGGGCAACAGGGGGTGGAAACACCATATATTTT. It specifies CAGATGGGNTIYF.

The genes are TRBV5-1 and TRBJ1-5; D not certain. Germline CDR1 SGHRS, CDR2 YFSETQ. V lost 4 bases and J lost 3, with 14 bases in between. The CDR3 contains 15 residues. The CDR3 sequence: CASSREAGNNQPQHF. The DNA of the CDR3 is TGCGCCAGCAGCCGGGAGGCAGGTAACAATCAGCCCCAGCATTTT. Full variable domain (remainder filled in from reference TRBV5-1 and TRBJ1-5): KAGVTQTPRYLIKTRGQQVTLSCSPISGHRSVSWYQQTPGQGLQFLFEYFSETQRNKGNFPGRFSGRQFSNSRSEMNVSTLELGDSALYLCASSREAGNNQPQHFGDGTRLSIL.

The table lists this clone with a few counts. The chain has TRBV6-5 and TRBJ2-7; TRBD1 agrees at 7 bases. CDR3 length: 15 residues. V trimming: 7 bases; J trimming: 3 bases; junction bases outside the gene matches: 12. Per germline, CDR1 MNHEY and CDR2 SVGAGI. The CDR3: CASKVSGQENYEQYF. DNA of the CDR3: TGTGCCAGCAAGGTATCAGGACAGGAGAACTACGAGCAGTACTTC.

The chain is built from TRBV4-1 and TRBJ1-3; possible D gene TRBD1, 5 bases. The V gene lost 3 bases and the J gene lost 0 bases, with 12 bases spanning the gap. The germline V gene encodes CDR1 MGHRA and CDR2 YSYEKL. The CDR3 sequence is 16 residues long. In DNA, the CDR3 is TGCGCCAGCAGCCACCCCGCGACAGACTCTGGAAACACCATATATTTT. Amino acids: CASSHPATDSGNTIYF.

V gene TRBV10-3 combines with J gene TRBJ1-6, with TRBD1 as a possible D gene (6 bases). This CDR3 spans 15 amino acids. V lost 3 bases and J 9 bases, leaving 15 bases between the germline ends. In germline, CDR1 is ENHRY, CDR2 SYGVKD. CDR3 in DNA: TGTGCCATCAGTGAAGGAGGGGGTTTTGGTTCACCCCTCCACTTT. It translates to CAISEGGGFGSPLHF.

This clone was seen just once. The rearrangement uses TRBV4-1 and TRBJ2-3; D not certain. The length of the CDR3 is 13 residues. CDR1 MGHRA and CDR2 YSYEKL come from the germline V gene. V dropped 3 bases and J dropped 2 bases, with 6 bases sitting between them. The CDR3 is CASSQPATDTQYF. The CDR3 DNA sequence: TGCGCCAGCAGCCAGCCAGCCACAGATACGCAGTATTTT.

The rearrangement uses TRBV27 and TRBJ1-1, with D possibly being TRBD1 (5 bases). V lost 9 bases and J 0 bases, leaving 11 bases between the germline ends. Germline V gene data show CDR1 as MNHEY and CDR2 as SMNVEV (reference sequence). This CDR3 spans 13 amino acids. CDR3 region: CASLGVMNTEAFF. Here the CDR3 DNA reads TGTGCCAGTTTGGGGGTCATGAACACTGAAGCTTTCTTT.

The V call is TRBV29-1, the J call TRBJ1-1; D is perhaps TRBD1 (6 bases). Germline CDR1 is SQVTM and CDR2 is ANQGSEA. This CDR3 has 13 amino acids. Trimming removed 6 bases from V and 0 bases from J, with 11 bases in between. The CDR3 DNA reads as TGCAGCGTCCCAGGGGCCCTGAACACTGAAGCTTTCTTT. Amino acids: CSVPGALNTEAFF.